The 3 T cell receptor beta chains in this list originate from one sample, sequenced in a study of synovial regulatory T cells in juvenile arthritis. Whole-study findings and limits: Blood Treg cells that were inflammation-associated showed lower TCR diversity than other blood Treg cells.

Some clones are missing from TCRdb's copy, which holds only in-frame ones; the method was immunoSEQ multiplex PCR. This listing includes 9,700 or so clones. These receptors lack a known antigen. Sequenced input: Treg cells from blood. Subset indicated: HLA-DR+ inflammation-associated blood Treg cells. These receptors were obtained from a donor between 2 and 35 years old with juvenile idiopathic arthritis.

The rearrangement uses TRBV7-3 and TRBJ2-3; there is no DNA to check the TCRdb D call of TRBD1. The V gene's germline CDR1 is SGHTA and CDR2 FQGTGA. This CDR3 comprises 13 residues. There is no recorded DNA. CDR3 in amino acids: CASSLPGGDTQYF.

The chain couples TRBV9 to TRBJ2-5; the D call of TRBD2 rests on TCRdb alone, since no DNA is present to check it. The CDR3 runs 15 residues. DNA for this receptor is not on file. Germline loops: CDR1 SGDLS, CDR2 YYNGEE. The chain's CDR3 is CASSVASGGVETQYF.

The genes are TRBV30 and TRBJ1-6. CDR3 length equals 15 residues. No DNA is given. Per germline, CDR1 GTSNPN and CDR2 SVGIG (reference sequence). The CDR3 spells CAWSLAGFYNSPLHF.